A single sample is the source of the 28 T cell receptor beta chains below, sequenced in a study of low-dose radiotherapy and immunotherapy resistance in tumors. As for time point: before trial treatment. Alpha- and beta-chain coverage of first-strand cDNA came from TRAV- and TRBV-specific primers. TCR amplification ran roughly 20 PCR cycles using constant-region and V-primer adapter primers. TCRdb fed the reads into MiXCR, producing one record per CDR3 protein. The sample records more than 70,000 distinct CDR3 sequences, roughly 30% being singletons. The sample in question was PBMCs, obtained before treatment. The receptors come from a female donor with ovarian cancer.

This clonotype was observed a few times. The J gene is TRBJ1-5, the V gene TRBV19; D is ambiguous. CDR1 and CDR2 from the germline V gene are LNHDA and SQIVND (reference sequence). Trimming shortened V by 6 bases and J by 2 bases, and 17 bases separated the two germline ends. The length of the CDR3 is 16 residues. The CDR3 DNA reads as TGTGCCAGTAGCCCCGTCTTCAACGGCGGCAATCAGCCCCAGCATTTT. Protein sequence: CASSPVFNGGNQPQHF.

This clonotype was recorded at least ten times. The CDR3 region is CASSYGRLAGETQYF. CDR3 nucleotides: TGTGCCAGCAGTTACGGGAGACTAGCTGGAGAGACCCAGTACTTC. The chain is built from TRBV7-2 and TRBJ2-5, with 7 positions matching TRBD2. Trimming at V came to 6 bases and at J to 4 bases, leaving 11 bases not matched to a gene. Germline V gives CDR1 SGHTA, CDR2 FQGNSA. The CDR3 is 15 amino acids.

This clonotype was counted at least ten times. This rearrangement joins TRBV25-1 to TRBJ1-6; 7 nucleotides agree with TRBD1. Per the germline V gene, CDR1 is MGHDK and CDR2 is SYGVNS. With V trimmed by 4 bases and J by 6 bases, 6 bases remained unmatched. The CDR3 has 15 amino acids. For the CDR3, the DNA is TGTGCCAGCAGTGCTCCCGACAGGGTTAATTCACCCCTCCACTTT. This translates into CASSAPDRVNSPLHF. Filled out from reference TRBV25-1 and TRBJ1-6, the complete variable domain reads EADIYQTPRYLVIGTGKKITLECSQTMGHDKMYWYQQDPGMELHLIHYSYGVNSTEKGDLSSESTVSRIRTEHFPLTLESARPSHTSQYLCASSAPDRVNSPLHFGNGTRLTVT.

This clonotype occurred a few times. The chain is built from TRBV24-1 and TRBJ2-2; D ambiguous. The germline V and J ends were trimmed by 9 bases and 7 bases, with 20 bases remaining between them. The CDR3 sequence is 15 residues long. The germline gives CDR1 KGHDR, CDR2 SFDVKD. CDR3 region: CATAGILGLGGELFF. As DNA, the CDR3 is TGTGCCACCGCCGGCATCCTGGGATTGGGCGGGGAGCTGTTTTTT.

This clonotype was observed a single time. This CDR3 is CASSRGGGSDEQFF. The CDR3 DNA sequence: TGCGCCAGCAGCCGAGGTGGGGGGTCAGATGAGCAGTTCTTC. J is TRBJ2-1 and V is TRBV5-1; TRBD2 is a possible D gene (6 bases). Looked up from germline, CDR1 is SGHRS and CDR2 is YFSETQ. The CDR3 contains 14 residues. V dropped 4 bases and J dropped 8 bases, with 16 bases sitting between them.

This rearrangement joins TRBV2 to TRBJ1-1; D remains ambiguous. The CDR3 loop spans 14 amino acids. V lost 6 bases, J lost 1 base, and 12 bases lay in between. Germline CDR1 is SNHLY and CDR2 is FYNNEI. The CDR3 DNA is TGTGCCAGCAGAGCCGGGCCAGCGAACACTGAAGCTTTCTTT. This sequence encodes CASRAGPANTEAFF.

This chain uses TRBV13 with TRBJ1-2; 9 nucleotides agree with TRBD1. The length of the CDR3 is 15 residues. V lost 5 bases and J lost 6; bases outside the gene matches: 10. CDR1 PRHDT and CDR2 FYEKMQ come from the germline V gene (reference sequence). The CDR3 protein is CASSAQGAQRNGYTF. As DNA, the CDR3 is TGTGCCAGCAGCGCACAGGGGGCGCAGAGGAATGGCTACACCTTC.

The chain has TRBV5-3 and TRBJ1-1; the D gene is possibly TRBD1 (5 bases). TRBV5-3 is an ORF; its function is uncertain. CDR3 size: 15 residues. V was cut by 8 bases and J by 1 base, with 18 bases left in between. CDR3 loop: CASSEGRISNTEAFF. CDR3 bases: TGTGCCAGCAGCGAGGGACGGATCTCGAACACTGAAGCTTTCTTT.

This chain connects TRBV19 to TRBJ1-6; D uncertain. CDR3 length equals 13 residues. V lost 3 bases to trimming and J lost 9 bases, with 9 bases between them. CDR1 is LNHDA, CDR2 SQIVND, per germline (reference sequence). For the CDR3, the DNA is TGTGCCAGTAGTATCGGTCGGGGTTCACCCCTCCACTTT. This gives the protein CASSIGRGSPLHF.

This clonotype was detected many times. The chain has TRBV29-1 and TRBJ2-5; D not certain. The CDR3 runs 16 residues. The V end lost 0 bases, the J end lost 1 base, and 15 bases lay between the germline ends. Germline CDR1 reads SQVTM; CDR2 reads ANQGSEA. The CDR3 loop is CSVEDREGTFQETQYF. Here the CDR3 DNA reads TGCAGCGTTGAAGATAGGGAAGGCACCTTCCAAGAGACCCAGTACTTC.

Concerning this clonotype: Since a far larger clone is one base different, this is likely a read error. The chain has TRBV5-8 and TRBJ2-1, with TRBD2 as a possible D gene (7 bases). V shed 9 bases and J shed 8 bases, with 18 bases lying between them. Germline V gene data show CDR1 as SGHTS and CDR2 as YDEGEE. The CDR3 is 13 residues long. In nucleotides, the CDR3 is TGTGCCACCGGGGGGCAGGGGAACGATGAGCAGTTCTTC. Translation: CATGGQGNDEQFF.

This clonotype was seen repeatedly, ten times or more. The CDR3 spells CASSQVAGGPTYEQYF. DNA for the CDR3: TGTGCCAGCAGCCAGGTAGCGGGAGGGCCTACCTACGAGCAGTACTTC. This rearrangement joins TRBV14 to TRBJ2-7, with TRBD2 matching over 11 bases. The V segment lost 3 bases and the J segment 2 bases; nucleotides outside the gene matches: 6. The CDR3 is 16 amino acids. The V gene's germline CDR1 is SGHDN and CDR2 FVKESK.

This clonotype was counted ten times or more. This chain connects TRBV6-6 to TRBJ2-5; D not certain. The CDR3 contains 12 residues. Germline V gene sequence: CDR1 MNHNY, CDR2 SVGAGI (reference sequence). Trimming left V 0 bases short and J 5 bases short, with 4 bases between. The CDR3 protein is CASSYSMETQYF. The CDR3, as DNA: TGTGCCAGCAGTTACTCCATGGAGACCCAGTACTTC.

This clonotype was recorded many times. The rearrangement links TRBV11-1 to TRBJ1-1, with a possible D match to TRBD1 (5 bases). The CDR3 runs to 14 residues. V was shortened by 5 bases and J by 0 bases, with 10 bases between the two germline ends. Looked up from germline, CDR1 is SGHAT and CDR2 is FQDESV (reference sequence). CDR3 DNA: TGTGCCAGCAGCCTGGGACGGATGAACACTGAAGCTTTCTTT. Translation: CASSLGRMNTEAFF.

On this clonotype itself: A much larger clonotype is one base distant, so this may be a read error. The CDR3 loop is CASKPPGLAARSSYNEQFF. In DNA, the CDR3 is TGTGCCAGCAAACCCCCGGGACTAGCGGCCAGGAGCTCCTACAATGAGCAGTTCTTC. The rearrangement links TRBV6-2 or TRBV6-3 to TRBJ2-1; 11 bases are shared with TRBD2. CDR1 and CDR2 (germline): MNHEY, SVGEGT. The CDR3 contains 19 residues. V dropped 7 bases and J dropped 0; count of bases not matched to a gene: 14.

The rearrangement links TRBV19 to TRBJ1-2, with TRBD1 matching over 8 bases. CDR1 is LNHDA and CDR2 is SQIVND in the germline V gene (reference sequence). The CDR3 totals 14 residues. The ends lost 3 bases at V and 3 bases at J; junction bases unmatched: 3. Written as DNA, the CDR3 is TGTGCCAGTAGTATTTCGGGACAGGACTATGGCTACACCTTC. The encoded protein is CASSISGQDYGYTF.

A few counts support this clonotype. The rearrangement joins TRBV5-1 to TRBJ2-7, with D tentatively TRBD1 or TRBD2 (5 bases each). The CDR3 is 15 amino acids. V was cut by 3 bases and J by 7 bases, with 20 bases left in between. Germline V gives CDR1 SGHRS, CDR2 YFSETQ. CDR3 sequence (DNA): TGCGCCAGCAGCTGGACACCAGGACTGGCGTGGGAGCAGTACTTC. This gives the protein CASSWTPGLAWEQYF.

This chain connects TRBV3-1 to TRBJ1-4; a weak D match, TRBD1 (5 bases). CDR3 size: 14 residues. Per germline, CDR1 LGHDT and CDR2 YNNKEL (reference sequence). The germline V and J ends were trimmed by 8 bases and 10 bases, with 20 bases remaining between them. CDR3 coding DNA: TGTGCCAGCGACTCTGGGACGCATGGGGGAAAACTGTTTTTT. Encoded protein: CASDSGTHGGKLFF.

This clonotype occurred many times. The rearrangement links TRBV5-1 to TRBJ2-3; TRBD2 agrees at 9 bases. The J segment lost 5 bases and the V segment lost 2 bases, leaving 9 bases of the junction unmatched. Looked up from germline, CDR1 is SGHRS and CDR2 is YFSETQ. The CDR3 is 16 amino acids. CDR3 in amino acids: CASSFEYGLALDTQYF. The CDR3 DNA follows: TGCGCCAGCAGCTTTGAATATGGACTAGCGTTAGATACGCAGTATTTT.

This clonotype was detected ten times or more. The CDR3 bases are TGCAGTGCTAGCCGGGACGAGACCCACTATACGCAGTATTTT. It translates to CSASRDETHYTQYF. The chain employs TRBV20-1 and TRBJ2-3; D is perhaps TRBD1 or TRBD2 (5 bases each). The ends were cut back, 3 bases at V and 7 bases at J, with 17 bases in the middle. The CDR3 runs 14 residues. Germline V CDR1 and CDR2: DFQATT, SNEGSKA (reference sequence).

The chain joins TRBV28 to TRBJ2-7; 9 nucleotides line up with TRBD1. This CDR3 contains 16 residues. Trimming removed 5 bases from V and 2 bases from J; junction bases left unmatched: 10. Per the germline V gene, CDR1 is MDHEN and CDR2 is SYDVKM. CDR3 region: CASSSQRTGETYEQYF. The CDR3 nucleotides are TGTGCCAGCAGTAGCCAGAGGACAGGGGAAACCTACGAGCAGTACTTC. The variable domain in full, with the rest retrieved from reference TRBV28 and TRBJ2-7, is DVKVTQSSRYLVKRTGEKVFLECVQDMDHENMFWYRQDPGLGLRLIYFSYDVKMKEKGDIPEGYSVSREKKERFSLILESASTNQTSMYLCASSSQRTGETYEQYFGPGTRLTVT.

The V and J genes are TRBV20-1 and TRBJ1-1; D remains ambiguous. V gave up 4 bases and J gave up 4 bases, with 16 bases separating them. The CDR3 covers 14 residues. Germline CDR1 DFQATT, CDR2 SNEGSKA (reference sequence). In DNA form, the CDR3 reads TGCAGTGCTACCTTCCAGTGGGCCCGCACTGAAGCTTTCTTT. Amino acids: CSATFQWARTEAFF.

The rearrangement uses TRBV29-1 and TRBJ2-2; the D is unclear. The length of the CDR3 is 14 residues. V lost 6 bases and J 0 bases, leaving 11 bases between the germline ends. CDR1 and CDR2 (germline): SQVTM, ANQGSEA. The CDR3 bases are TGCAGCGTGGTTTACTTGCCGAACACCGGGGAGCTGTTTTTT. Residues: CSVVYLPNTGELFF.

This clonotype was seen repeatedly, ten times or more. The gene calls are TRBV28 and TRBJ2-3; D is unresolved. This CDR3 region has 14 residues. Germline CDR1 MDHEN, CDR2 SYDVKM. V was trimmed by 8 bases and J by 3 bases, leaving 15 bases between them. The CDR3 loop reads CASGRLGNTDTQYF. For the CDR3, the DNA is TGTGCCAGCGGGCGCCTGGGTAATACAGATACGCAGTATTTT.

This clonotype was recorded at least ten times. The genes are TRBV2 and TRBJ2-1; TRBD1 agrees at 7 bases. The CDR3 consists of 15 residues. V lost 5 bases to trimming and J lost 4 bases; unmatched junction nucleotides: 8. Germline V CDR1 and CDR2: SNHLY, FYNNEI. CDR3 DNA sequence: TGTGCCAGCAGTCTACAGGGGACCCAATACAATGAGCAGTTCTTC. Protein product: CASSLQGTQYNEQFF. Looking up the rest from reference TRBV2 and TRBJ2-1 gives the full variable domain: EPEVTQTPSHQVTQMGQEVILRCVPISNHLYFYWYRQILGQKVEFLVSFYNNEISEKSEIFDDQFSVERPDGSNFTLKIRSTKLEDSAMYFCASSLQGTQYNEQFFGPGTRLTVL.

The J gene is TRBJ1-1, the V gene TRBV6-1; D uncertain. CDR3 length: 13 amino acids. The V gene lost 4 bases and the J gene lost 3 bases, with 9 bases spanning the gap. Germline V lookup: CDR1 MNHNS, CDR2 SASEGT. The DNA of the CDR3 is TGTGCCAGCAGTGGCACAGTAGACACTGAAGCTTTCTTT. Residues: CASSGTVDTEAFF.

This clonotype was counted many times. The chain employs TRBV2 and TRBJ2-2, with TRBD2 matching over 8 bases. After removal of 9 bases from V and 2 bases from J, the junction contained 5 bases not matched to a gene. The CDR3 totals 14 residues. CDR1 is SNHLY and CDR2 is FYNNEI in the germline V gene. DNA for the CDR3: TGTGCCAGTAGCCGGGGGGGCAACACCGGGGAGCTGTTTTTT. Protein: CASSRGGNTGELFF.

The V and J genes are TRBV6-6 and TRBJ1-1, with 10 bases fitting TRBD1. Germline V gene data show CDR1 as MNHNY and CDR2 as SVGAGI (reference sequence). Trimming took 6 bases from V and 4 from J; bases not matched to a gene: 5. CDR3 length: 14 residues. The DNA of the CDR3 is TGTGCCAGCAGCCAGGACAGGGGGATCACTGAAGCTTTCTTT. Its translation: CASSQDRGITEAFF.